One and the same sample provided the 22 T cell receptor beta chains below, sequenced in a study of T cell responses to AZD1222 COVID-19 vaccine. Only in-frame clones appear in the TCRdb table, and some are missing; sequencing was by immunoSEQ multiplex PCR. The profile shows more than 150,000 clones, approximately 90% of them singletons. Sequencing used peripheral blood, obtained on day 0 of AZD1222 vaccination. These receptors all come from an adult in good health.

The chain links TRBV30 to TRBJ2-1, with unresolved D. The CDR3 totals 10 residues. Germline CDR1 reads GTSNPN; CDR2 reads SVGIG (reference sequence). Between the trimmed V and J ends, which lost 8 bases and 8 bases, there was a span of 10 bases. The CDR3 DNA follows: TGTGCCATACTGGAACATGAGCAGTTCTTC. Its translation is CAILEHEQFF. Full variable domain (remainder filled in from reference TRBV30 and TRBJ2-1): SQTIHQWPATLVQPVGSPLSLECTVEGTSNPNLYWYRQAAGRGLQLLFYSVGIGQISSEVPQNLSASRPQDRQFILSSKKLLLSDSGFYLCAILEHEQFFGPGTRLTVL.

This chain connects TRBV4-2 to TRBJ2-7; D is perhaps TRBD1 or TRBD2 (5 bases each). The CDR3 length is 13 residues. Germline loops: CDR1 LGHNA, CDR2 YNFKEQ. V lost 3 bases and J 5 bases, leaving 11 bases between the germline ends. CDR3 in DNA: TGTGCCAGCAGCCAGGGGGTCAGTCACGAGCAGTACTTC. Protein product: CASSQGVSHEQYF.

The CDR3 loop is CASSTGGRNDNEQFF. The DNA for the CDR3 is TGTGCCAGCAGCACAGGGGGCCGGAATGACAATGAGCAGTTCTTC. This chain uses TRBV7-2 with TRBJ2-1; 9 bases match TRBD1. Germline assignment: CDR1 SGHTA and CDR2 FQGNSA. The CDR3 covers 15 residues. V trimming: 5 bases; J trimming: 5 bases; junction bases outside the gene matches: 7.

The J gene is TRBJ2-7, the V gene TRBV14, with 12 bases identical to TRBD1. Germline CDR1 and CDR2: SGHDN and FVKESK. J gave up 6 bases and V 4 bases, and 7 bases lay outside the gene matches. The CDR3 sequence is 15 residues long. The CDR3 DNA sequence: TGTGCCAGCAGCCTTGCCGGGACAGGGGGCCTCGAGCAGTACTTC. Encoded protein: CASSLAGTGGLEQYF.

The chain has TRBV4-1 and TRBJ2-3; D possibly corresponds to TRBD1 (6 bases). The CDR3 sequence is 17 residues long. The V gene's germline CDR1 is MGHRA and CDR2 YSYEKL. V lost 4 bases and J lost 6, with 23 bases in between. The CDR3 spells CASSRGLAASNSDTQYF. The CDR3 coding sequence is TGCGCCAGCAGCCGGGGGCTAGCCGCTTCAAATTCGGATACGCAGTATTTT.

The CDR3 DNA is TGCGCCAGCAGCAGGTCACTAGCGGGAAATGAGCAGTTCTTC. This codes for CASSRSLAGNEQFF. The chain carries TRBV5-1 and TRBJ2-1; 10 nucleotides match TRBD2. The CDR3 loop spans 14 amino acids. CDR1 is SGHRS, CDR2 YFSETQ, per germline. Germline trimming cut 4 bases from V and 7 bases from J; bases unmatched to any gene: 5. Filled out from reference TRBV5-1 and TRBJ2-1, the complete variable domain reads KAGVTQTPRYLIKTRGQQVTLSCSPISGHRSVSWYQQTPGQGLQFLFEYFSETQRNKGNFPGRFSGRQFSNSRSEMNVSTLELGDSALYLCASSRSLAGNEQFFGPGTRLTVL.

CDR3 sequence (DNA): TGTGCCAGCAGCGGGGTTACGAACACTGAAGCTTTCTTT. Amino acid sequence: CASSGVTNTEAFF. This chain connects TRBV12-3 or TRBV12-4 to TRBJ1-1; D not resolved. This CDR3 has 13 residues. V lost 6 bases and J 1 base, leaving 9 bases between the germline ends.

The chain uses TRBV5-4 and TRBJ1-6; 9 nucleotides agree with TRBD1. The germline V gene has CDR1 SGHNT and CDR2 YYREEE (reference sequence). V shed 4 bases and J 10 bases; nucleotides not matched to a gene: 9. The CDR3 consists of 15 residues. CDR3 DNA: TGTGCCAGCAGCGTGGGACAGGGCCTGAGCTCACCCCTCCACTTT. Translated, it gives CASSVGQGLSSPLHF.

V usage is TRBV6-4 and J usage is TRBJ2-1, with 9 bases fitting TRBD2. This CDR3 has 15 amino acids. The J segment lost 15 bases and the V segment lost 0 bases, leaving 12 bases of the junction unmatched. Per the germline V gene, CDR1 is MRHNA and CDR2 is SNTAGT. CDR3: CASSDSGVAGELLFF. CDR3 sequence (DNA): TGTGCCAGCAGTGACTCTGGGGTAGCGGGAGAGCTTCTGTTCTTC.

The chain combines TRBV7-3 with TRBJ2-2; D is perhaps TRBD2 (6 bases). The CDR3 totals 14 residues. Germline values: CDR1 SGHTA, CDR2 FQGTGA. V lost 3 bases and J 4 bases, leaving 9 bases between the germline ends. The CDR3 spells CASSFGGTTGELFF. The CDR3 DNA reads TGTGCCAGCAGCTTTGGCGGGACCACCGGGGAGCTGTTTTTT.

The genes are TRBV6-2 or TRBV6-3 and TRBJ1-5; 8 bases are a match to TRBD1. CDR3 size: 13 residues. Germline CDR1 MNHEY, CDR2 SVGEGT. Trimming at V came to 7 bases and at J to 8 bases, leaving 7 bases not matched to a gene. The CDR3 coding sequence is TGTGCCAGCACCCCGGACAGGGCGGAGCCCCAGCATTTT. Protein product: CASTPDRAEPQHF.

In its sample, this clone was seen once. The CDR3 here is CASSLVSLNASNEKLFF. In DNA, the CDR3 is TGTGCCAGCAGCTTAGTTTCTCTAAACGCAAGTAATGAAAAACTGTTTTTT. This chain uses TRBV11-3 with TRBJ1-4; D is ambiguous. From germline, CDR1 is SGHNT and CDR2 YENEEA. V lost 1 base, J lost 4 bases, and 16 bases lay in between. The CDR3 runs to 17 residues.

This clone was observed once. The V call is TRBV19, the J call TRBJ2-7; TRBD2 aligns across 8 bases. The CDR3 sequence is 15 residues long. J gave up 4 bases and V 6 bases, and 11 bases lay outside the gene matches. Germline V gives CDR1 LNHDA, CDR2 SQIVND (reference sequence). CDR3 sequence: CASRYRLASGYEQYF. For the CDR3, the DNA is TGTGCCAGTAGATATCGACTAGCGTCTGGGTACGAGCAGTACTTC.

The rearrangement links TRBV19 to TRBJ1-5, with D possibly being TRBD1 (6 bases). Germline CDR1 LNHDA, CDR2 SQIVND (reference sequence). This CDR3 has 16 residues. Trimming left V 5 bases short and J 2 bases short, with 16 bases between. The CDR3 nucleotides are TGTGCCAGTAGTGTCTCCCGAGGGGGTCGCAATCAGCCCCAGCATTTT. Protein: CASSVSRGGRNQPQHF.

CDR3 protein: CASSLGRLLNYGYTF. The DNA of the CDR3 is TGTGCCAGCAGCTTAGGACGGCTACTTAACTATGGCTACACCTTC. The chain couples TRBV7-2 to TRBJ1-2; unclear D gene. Between the trimmed V and J ends, which lost 1 base and 1 base, there was a span of 10 bases. The CDR3 length is 15 residues. From germline, CDR1 is SGHTA and CDR2 FQGNSA.

The chain carries TRBV27 and TRBJ2-1; no clear D. Trimming took off 10 bases at V and 4 bases at J, with 14 bases between the two ends. The germline V gene has CDR1 MNHEY and CDR2 SMNVEV (reference sequence). This CDR3 spans 13 amino acids. CDR3 nucleotide sequence: TGTGCCACCGGACCATCGTCGTACAATGAGCAGTTCTTC. Its protein product is CATGPSSYNEQFF.

The gene calls are TRBV19 and TRBJ1-5, with D uncertain. The CDR3 sequence is 14 residues long. From germline, CDR1 is LNHDA and CDR2 SQIVND (reference sequence). V lost 4 bases and J lost 0, with 7 bases in between. CDR3 sequence: CASSTDYSNQPQHF. DNA for the CDR3: TGTGCCAGTAGTACAGATTATAGCAATCAGCCCCAGCATTTT.

V is TRBV15 and J is TRBJ1-6, with D perhaps matching TRBD1 (6 bases). The CDR3 totals 14 residues. Per germline, CDR1 LNHNV and CDR2 YYDKDF (reference sequence). Trimming left V 2 bases short and J 7 bases short, with 9 bases between. CDR3 DNA sequence: TGTGCCACCAGCAGACGACAGGCGAATTCACCCCTCCACTTT. It yields the protein CATSRRQANSPLHF.

The gene calls are TRBV9 and TRBJ2-7; perhaps TRBD1 as D (5 bases). The CDR3 is 14 amino acids. V lost 0 bases and J lost 4, with 11 bases in between. From germline, CDR1 is SGDLS and CDR2 YYNGEE. CDR3 sequence: CASSVGGRGYEQYF. CDR3 DNA: TGTGCCAGCAGCGTAGGGGGAAGGGGTTACGAGCAGTACTTC.

The V and J genes are TRBV6-5 and TRBJ2-2; TRBD2 might be the D (7 bases). CDR1 is MNHEY, CDR2 SVGAGI, per germline. The CDR3 is made up of 13 amino acids. Trimming took 6 bases from V and 13 from J, leaving 18 bases between them. The CDR3 loop reads CASSQGGRDVLFF. DNA of the CDR3: TGTGCCAGCAGCCAAGGGGGGAGGGATGTGCTGTTTTTT.

The J gene is TRBJ2-1, the V gene TRBV5-1; D unresolved. The ends were cut back, 2 bases at V and 9 bases at J, with 6 bases in the middle. The germline V gene has CDR1 SGHRS and CDR2 YFSETQ. This CDR3 region has 11 residues. The CDR3 DNA sequence: TGCGCCAGCAGCTTAGATGTTGAGCAGTTCTTC. Amino acid sequence: CASSLDVEQFF. Looking up the rest from reference TRBV5-1 and TRBJ2-1 gives the full variable domain: KAGVTQTPRYLIKTRGQQVTLSCSPISGHRSVSWYQQTPGQGLQFLFEYFSETQRNKGNFPGRFSGRQFSNSRSEMNVSTLELGDSALYLCASSLDVEQFFGPGTRLTVL.

The rearrangement links TRBV27 to TRBJ1-5; D is undetermined. The germline V and J ends were trimmed by 4 bases and 8 bases, with 18 bases remaining between them. Per germline, CDR1 MNHEY and CDR2 SMNVEV (reference sequence). The CDR3 is 15 residues long. CDR3 protein: CASSSTYYGREPQHF. The DNA of the CDR3 is TGTGCCAGCAGTTCTACCTATTATGGGCGGGAGCCCCAGCATTTT.